This T cell receptor beta chain was profiled in a study of Graves' ophthalmopathy and Graves' hyperthyroidism. Study-level points and caveats: In blood, most expanded thyroid clonotypes above 0.001 frequency were also detected.

The germline V gene has CDR1 DFQATT and CDR2 SNEGSKA (reference sequence). The V gene lost 6 bases and the J gene lost 3 bases, with 9 bases spanning the gap. The CDR3 runs to 12 residues. The study amplified TCR beta CDR3 regions using RNA transcripts. RT-PCR was first run with HTBI primers, then multiplex PCR in a second round. MiXCR, run by TCRdb on the multiplex PCR reads, gives a single entry per CDR3 protein. Of a few hundred thousand distinct CDR3 sequences listed, about a sixth are singletons. This clonotype was seen a handful of times. Antigen unknown. Certain patients, namely those with other autoimmune diseases, uncontrolled infections, pregnancy or lactation, were excluded. Fresh peripheral blood, 8.5 to 10 ml, was the PBMC source.

Sequencing was carried out using peripheral blood. The chain has TRBV20-1 and TRBJ1-5; no definite D call. This clonotype originated in an adult woman with stable Graves' hyperthyroidism. The CDR3 coding sequence is TGCAGTGCCCGAGAAGCCAATCAGCCCCAGCATTTT. Translating it yields CSAREANQPQHF.